This TCR beta chain comes out of a study of breast tumors, draining lymph nodes, adjacent tissues. The CDR3 extends over 21 amino acids. Overall study results and limits: Compared with lymph nodes, tumors were less diverse; compared with nontumor tissue, more. Most tumor T cells seemingly derive from lymph node, then expand in tumor. Tumor and nontumor repertoires were significantly more similar in luminal-like than in basal-like breast cancer.

TCRdb re-called the multiplex PCR reads through MiXCR, storing one row per CDR3 protein. The table records approximately 52,000 distinct CDR3 sequences, about 40% of them present only once. As for this clonotype: Its antigen remains unidentified.

The sequence was obtained from a female donor with breast cancer. Some clones in this sample may be carry-over from other donors' samples. The sample comprised breast tumor tissue. J is TRBJ2-6 and V is TRBV12-1; the D segment call TRBD1 is taken from the table without a DNA check. TRBV12-1 is tagged as a pseudogene. DNA of the CDR3: TGTGCCAGCAGCTTTAGCATATCGGCCCGGGACCCTCGCTCTGGGGCCAACGTCCTGACTTTC. This encodes CASSFSISARDPRSGANVLTF.